Listed below are T cell receptor beta chains from one sample, sequenced in a study of OX40 agonist ivuxolimab in advanced cancers. The method was immunoSEQ multiplex PCR; TCRdb's version includes in-frame clones alone and lacks a portion of them. The table includes 65,000 to 85,000 clones, roughly 87% detected once. This specimen consisted of CD4+ or CD8+ T cells sorted from blood, obtained in a trial of the OX40 agonist ivuxolimab. Receptor source: an adult with an advanced solid tumor such as melanoma, head and neck, liver or kidney cancer. The CDR3 runs from the conserved cysteine through the conserved F or W. Each record gives: clone size, V gene, D gene, J gene, CDR3 DNA, CDR3 protein. The D gene is left open where the match is weak. Not all rows give a size; the values are once, few, many and, for expanded clones, a class.

.,TRBV28,.,TRBJ2-1,TGTGCCAGCAGAGGAGGCGGAGACAATGAGCAGTTCTTC,CASRGGGDNEQFF
few,TRBV7-6,.,TRBJ1-1,TGTGCCAGCAGCTTAGGGACGGGGAACACTGAAGCTTTCTTT,CASSLGTGNTEAFF
.,TRBV5-1,TRBD1,TRBJ2-6,TGCGCCAGCAGTCAGACAGGGAGTGGGGCCAACGTCCTGACTTTC,CASSQTGSGANVLTF
.,TRBV9,.,TRBJ2-7,TGTGCCAGCAGCCCGTCCTTGCGCGACAACTACGAGCAGTACTTC,CASSPSLRDNYEQYF
few,TRBV2,TRBD1,TRBJ1-5,TGTGCCAGCTCCGACAGGGCGAGCAATCAGCCCCAGCATTTT,CASSDRASNQPQHF
.,TRBV7-9,TRBD2,TRBJ2-1,TGTGCCAGCAGCTTAGGCCTAGCGGGAGAAGGTGAGCAGTTCTTC,CASSLGLAGEGEQFF
few,TRBV6-6,TRBD2,TRBJ2-3,TGTGCCAGCAGCCCCGGCCCTAGCGGGTTCCGGGATACGCAGTATTTT,CASSPGPSGFRDTQYF
.,TRBV6-1,.,TRBJ1-5,TGTGCCAGCAGTGAAGCCCAGGGCCGATTGTCACAGCCCCAGCATTTT,CASSEAQGRLSQPQHF
.,TRBV25-1,TRBD1,TRBJ2-2,TGTGCCAGCAGTGGCCGAGACAGGGGTCGCGTCGGGGAGCTGTTTTTT,CASSGRDRGRVGELFF
.,TRBV5-1,.,TRBJ2-7,TGCGCCAGCAGCCAGGCGGGGCGGACGGGCGGGAATCCCTACGAGCAGTACTTC,CASSQAGRTGGNPYEQYF
.,TRBV27,.,TRBJ2-7,TGTGCCAGCAGTTTACTCCTCAACTCCTACGAGCAGTACTTC,CASSLLLNSYEQYF
.,TRBV11-2,.,TRBJ1-5,TGTGCCAGCAGCTTAGGAGGTGGTCCCCAGCATTTT,CASSLGGGPQHF
.,TRBV30,.,TRBJ1-5,TGTGCCTGGAGTTTCGCAGACAATCAGCCCCAGCATTTT,CAWSFADNQPQHF
.,TRBV18,.,TRBJ1-1,TGTGCCAGCTCACCACCGTACGCGAACACTGAAGCTTTCTTT,CASSPPYANTEAFF
.,TRBV19,.,TRBJ1-2,TGTGCCAGTAGTTTGGGGAGGACCAACTATGGCTACACCTTC,CASSLGRTNYGYTF
.,TRBV25-1,.,TRBJ1-3,TGTGCCAGCAGTGAATATCCATTATCTGGAAACACCATATATTTT,CASSEYPLSGNTIYF
once,TRBV7-8,.,TRBJ2-1,TGTGCCAGCAGCTTAGTCAGGGGACGACAGAGCTCCTACAATGAGCAGTTCTTC,CASSLVRGRQSSYNEQFF
.,TRBV18,.,TRBJ1-2,TGTGCCAGCTCACCACAAACCTATGAGAGCTACACCTTC,CASSPQTYESYTF
.,TRBV5-4,TRBD2,TRBJ2-1,TGTGCCAGCTTACTGGCGGGAGGGGGGAGTGAGCAGTTCTTC,CASLLAGGGSEQFF
.,TRBV5-1,.,TRBJ2-3,TGCGCCAGCAGCTTGGACAACACAGATACGCAGTATTTT,CASSLDNTDTQYF
.,TRBV30,.,TRBJ2-7,TGTGCCTGGACCCGAGGGGCTATGGTAGATAATTCTTACGAGCGGTACTTC,CAWTRGAMVDNSYERYF
once,TRBV5-1,TRBD1,TRBJ1-6,TGCGCCAGCAGCTTGAAGGCTACAGGGGACTCCTATAATTCACCCCTCCACTTT,CASSLKATGDSYNSPLHF
.,TRBV6-5,.,TRBJ2-7,TGTGCCAGCAGTACGATCGGGACGGTGCAGTACTTC,CASSTIGTVQYF
.,TRBV11-2,.,TRBJ1-1,TGTGCCAGCAGCTTAAGAGGGGTTGACACTGAAGCTTTCTTT,CASSLRGVDTEAFF
.,TRBV11-2,.,TRBJ2-1,TGTGCCAGCAGCTTAAATGGAGGCTACAATGAGCAGTTCTTC,CASSLNGGYNEQFF
once,TRBV6-1,.,TRBJ2-7,TGTGCCAGCAGTGAAGCACATTACTACAGGACCGTCTCCTACGAGCAGTACTTC,CASSEAHYYRTVSYEQYF
once,TRBV7-9,TRBD1,TRBJ2-5,TGTGCCAGCAGCCATACACCGGGACAGGGGGCGAGAGAGACCCAGTACTTC,CASSHTPGQGARETQYF
once,TRBV28,.,TRBJ1-2,TGTGCCAGCAGTTTCCCTTCGGGGGGGTCTAACTATGGCTACACCTTC,CASSFPSGGSNYGYTF
once,TRBV19,.,TRBJ1-1,TGTGCCACCAAGGTCTTTAACACTGAAGCTTTCTTT,CATKVFNTEAFF
.,TRBV19,.,TRBJ1-1,TGTGCCAGTATCCTTTTCAACCGAGCTTTCTTT,CASILFNRAFF
.,TRBV5-4,.,TRBJ2-1,TGTGCCAGCAGCTTGGATCCGAGCTCCTACAATGAGCAGTTCTTC,CASSLDPSSYNEQFF
.,TRBV5-1,TRBD1,TRBJ1-1,TGCGCCAGCAGCTTAGGCGCCGGGACAGGGAGGTTTGTGAACACTGAAGCTTTCTTT,CASSLGAGTGRFVNTEAFF
once,TRBV6-1,TRBD1,TRBJ2-1,TGTGCCAGCAGTTCCGGGACAGGGCCTCGCAATGAGCAGTTCTTC,CASSSGTGPRNEQFF
.,TRBV30,TRBD2,TRBJ2-3,TGTGCCTGGAGTGTAGGTGGGGGGGACACAGATACGCAGTATTTT,CAWSVGGGDTDTQYF
.,TRBV6-6,.,TRBJ2-2,TGTGCCAGCAGTTTTACCCGGCCCACCGGGGAGCTGTTTTTT,CASSFTRPTGELFF
.,TRBV5-4,.,TRBJ1-2,TGTGCCAGCAAACCAGTAACCACAGGGGGCTACACCTTC,CASKPVTTGGYTF
.,TRBV5-1,TRBD2,TRBJ2-1,TGCGCCAGCAGCTTGGCCCCAAGCGGGATCGGGAACAATGAGCAGTTCTTC,CASSLAPSGIGNNEQFF
.,TRBV6-1,.,TRBJ1-1,TGTGCCAGCAGTGTCTGGAACACTGAAGCTTTCTTT,CASSVWNTEAFF
.,TRBV12-5,.,TRBJ1-2,TGTGCTAGTGGTTTTTCGTCGGGAGTTACCGACTATGGCTACACCTTC,CASGFSSGVTDYGYTF
.,TRBV20-1,.,TRBJ2-3,TGCAGTGCCCGAAGCACAGATACGCAGTATTTT,CSARSTDTQYF
.,TRBV5-1,.,TRBJ1-4,TGCGCCAGCAGCACCGGGGCGGGTGAAAAACTGTTTTTT,CASSTGAGEKLFF
.,TRBV7-9,.,TRBJ1-1,TGTGCCAGCAGCTTAGGGACACATTTCACTGAAGCTTTCTTT,CASSLGTHFTEAFF
.,TRBV7-9,TRBD1,TRBJ2-1,TGTGCCAGCGGGGGCGATGACAGGGTCTACAATGAGCAGTTCTTC,CASGGDDRVYNEQFF
.,TRBV5-6,TRBD1,TRBJ2-2,TGTGCCAGCAGCTTGGGGATCGACAGGGGTGACACCGGGGAGCTGTTTTTT,CASSLGIDRGDTGELFF
.,TRBV6-1,.,TRBJ2-1,TGTGCCAGCACCGAGCGGGATGAGCAGTTCTTC,CASTERDEQFF
.,TRBV2,.,TRBJ1-3,TGTGCCAGCAGTCGGAATGGCTGGGACACCATATATTTT,CASSRNGWDTIYF
.,TRBV11-3,TRBD1,TRBJ2-3,TGTGCCAGCAGCTCGGGACAGGGGTCGCAAGATTTT,CASSSGQGSQDF
.,TRBV28,.,TRBJ1-2,TGTGCCAGCAGTTCGGATTCCTATGGCTACACCTTC,CASSSDSYGYTF
.,TRBV5-1,TRBD1,TRBJ1-2,TGCGCCAGCAGCTTGGCTACCGGGACAGGAGGTGGCTACACCTTC,CASSLATGTGGGYTF
.,TRBV30,.,TRBJ2-1,TGTGCCTGGAGTGTAACAGGTAATGAGCAGTTCTTC,CAWSVTGNEQFF